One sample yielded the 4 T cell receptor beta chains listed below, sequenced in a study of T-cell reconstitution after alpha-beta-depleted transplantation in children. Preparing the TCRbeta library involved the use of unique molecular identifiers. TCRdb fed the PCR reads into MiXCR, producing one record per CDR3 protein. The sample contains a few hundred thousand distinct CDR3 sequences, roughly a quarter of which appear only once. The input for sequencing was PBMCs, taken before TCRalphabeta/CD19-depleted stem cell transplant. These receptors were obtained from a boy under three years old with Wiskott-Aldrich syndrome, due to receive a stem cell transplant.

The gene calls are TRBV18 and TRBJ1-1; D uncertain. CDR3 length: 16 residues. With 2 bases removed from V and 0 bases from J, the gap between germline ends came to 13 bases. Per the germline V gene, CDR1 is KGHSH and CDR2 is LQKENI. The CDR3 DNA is TGTGCCAGCTCACCATTTTGGACCCCTATGAACACTGAAGCTTTCTTT. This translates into CASSPFWTPMNTEAFF.

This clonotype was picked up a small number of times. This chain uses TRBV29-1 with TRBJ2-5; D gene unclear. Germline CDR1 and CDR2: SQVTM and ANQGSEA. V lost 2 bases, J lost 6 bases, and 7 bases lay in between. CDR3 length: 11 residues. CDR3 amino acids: CSVELGKTQYF. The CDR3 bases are TGCAGCGTTGAACTGGGAAAGACCCAGTACTTC.

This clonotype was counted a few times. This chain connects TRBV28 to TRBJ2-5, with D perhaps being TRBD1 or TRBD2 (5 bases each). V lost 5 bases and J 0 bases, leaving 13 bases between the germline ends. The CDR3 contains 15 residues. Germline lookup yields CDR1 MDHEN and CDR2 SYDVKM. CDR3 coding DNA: TGTGCCAGCAGTATAGGGGACCAGTACCAAGAGACCCAGTACTTC. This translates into CASSIGDQYQETQYF.

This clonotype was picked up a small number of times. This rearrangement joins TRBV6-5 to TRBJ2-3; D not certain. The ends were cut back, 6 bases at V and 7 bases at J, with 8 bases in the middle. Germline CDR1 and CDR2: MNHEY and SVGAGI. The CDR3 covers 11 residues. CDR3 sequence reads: CASRRQNTQYF. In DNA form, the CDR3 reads TGTGCCAGCAGACGACAAAATACGCAGTATTTT.